This entry features one TCR beta chain sequence. The sample carries other DNA sequences with the same CDR3. CDR1 and CDR2 from the germline V gene are LGHDT and YNNKEL (reference sequence). V was shortened by 5 bases and J by 7 bases, with 8 bases between the two germline ends. The CDR3 totals 11 residues. Method: immunoSEQ multiplex PCR; TCRdb's copy keeps in-frame clones and lacks some. This sample has 100,000 or so clones; around 90% occur once, and the top ten carry about 6.3%. The data are from a study of blood T cell repertoires in COVID-19. The TCR was taken from a woman aged 60-70 years with acute or convalescent COVID-19. Sequencing was done on a sample of peripheral blood. The chain uses TRBV3-1 (or the pseudogene TRBV3-2) and TRBJ1-2; D gene uncertain. The CDR3 nucleotides read TGTGCCAGCAGCTCCCGGGGTGGCTACACCTTC. Its protein is CASSSRGGYTF.